This is a list of T cell receptor beta chains from one sample in a study of shared clonotypes between healthy human individuals. Using immunoSEQ multiplex PCR, the repertoire was profiled, and TCRdb retains in-frame clones only, with some absent. The sample shows over a million clones, roughly 96% of them seen only once. The source material was naive CD4+ T cells sorted from blood. These receptors came from a man aged 25 to 40 in good health. The CDR3 runs from the conserved cysteine through the conserved F or W. The D gene is left open where the match is weak. Clone size appears in some rows only: once, few, many, or a class for an expanded clone.

abundance | j_gene | d_gene | v_gene | CDR3aa | CDR3nt
. | TRBJ2-5 | TRBD2 | TRBV5-5 | CASSLGTSGSRQETQYF | TGTGCCAGCAGCTTGGGGACTAGCGGGAGTCGTCAGGAGACCCAGTACTTC
. | TRBJ1-5 | . | TRBV7-2 | CASSLRGRSIYSNQPQHF | TGTGCCAGCAGCTTACGAGGCAGATCTATCTATAGCAATCAGCCCCAGCATTTT
. | TRBJ2-1 | TRBD2 | TRBV6-1 | CASSAVRTSVNEQFF | TGTGCCAGCAGCGCGGTCCGGACTAGCGTGAATGAGCAGTTCTTC
. | TRBJ1-2 | TRBD1 | TRBV28 | CASSLDREELHGYTF | TGTGCCAGCAGTTTGGACAGGGAGGAGTTACATGGCTACACCTTC
. | TRBJ2-7 | TRBD1 | TRBV28 | CASSLTGQGAYEQYF | TGTGCCAGCAGCCTTACCGGACAGGGGGCTTACGAGCAGTACTTC
once | TRBJ2-1 | TRBD1 | TRBV27 | CASSFRGMDNEQFF | TGTGCCAGCAGTTTCAGGGGGATGGACAATGAGCAGTTCTTC
. | TRBJ1-2 | TRBD1 | TRBV10-1 | CASSEDRDYGYTF | TGCGCCAGCAGTGAGGACAGGGACTATGGCTACACCTTC
. | TRBJ2-1 | TRBD2 | TRBV7-7 | CASSLNAGDLFF | TGTGCCAGCAGCTTAAATGCGGGAGACCTGTTCTTC
. | TRBJ1-1 | . | TRBV14 | CASSQVSTEAFF | TGTGCCAGCAGCCAAGTGAGCACTGAAGCTTTCTTT
. | TRBJ1-1 | . | TRBV18 | CASSPLEWTEAFF | TGTGCCAGCTCACCCTTGGAATGGACTGAAGCTTTCTTT
. | TRBJ2-7 | . | TRBV6-1 | CASSEATGTYEQYF | TGTGCCAGCAGTGAAGCTACCGGGACCTACGAGCAGTACTTC
. | TRBJ2-3 | . | TRBV10-3 | CAIRGQGTDTQYF | TGTGCCATCCGGGGTCAAGGCACAGATACGCAGTATTTT
. | TRBJ2-1 | . | TRBV5-4 | CASSPRSRDEQFF | TGTGCCAGCAGCCCCCGATCGAGGGATGAGCAGTTCTTC
. | TRBJ2-7 | TRBD1 | TRBV7-2 | CASSHLSGTGFEQYF | TGTGCCAGCAGCCACCTCTCCGGGACAGGGTTCGAGCAGTACTTC
. | TRBJ1-2 | TRBD1 | TRBV27 | CASSFFKDRVGYTF | TGTGCCAGCAGTTTTTTTAAGGACAGGGTTGGCTACACCTTC
. | TRBJ2-7 | . | TRBV28 | CASSNTNYEQYF | TGTGCCAGCAGTAACACTAACTACGAGCAGTACTTC
. | TRBJ2-3 | TRBD2 | TRBV18 | CASSGRGSSEDTQYF | TGTGCCAGCTCCGGGAGGGGGAGCTCCGAGGATACGCAGTATTTT
once | TRBJ1-4 | . | TRBV15 | CATSRDRGGVGTNEKLFF | TGTGCCACCAGCAGAGATCGTGGGGGAGTGGGGACTAATGAAAAACTGTTTTTT
. | TRBJ1-1 | TRBD1 | TRBV28 | CASSAGTGLNTEAFF | TGTGCCAGCAGTGCCGGGACAGGGCTGAACACTGAAGCTTTCTTT
. | TRBJ2-1 | TRBD2 | TRBV29-1 | CSGGEGLLKRNEQFF | TGCAGCGGGGGGGAGGGACTACTAAAGCGCAATGAGCAGTTCTTC
. | TRBJ2-3 | TRBD1 | TRBV5-5 | CASSLTGVEDTQYF | TGTGCCAGCAGCTTGACAGGGGTGGAGGATACGCAGTATTTT
. | TRBJ2-7 | . | TRBV28 | CASTDSGIFYEQYF | TGTGCCAGCACCGACTCAGGGATTTTCTACGAGCAGTACTTC
. | TRBJ1-4 | . | TRBV5-1 | CASSLGGGQHEKLFF | TGCGCCAGCAGCTTAGGTGGCGGCCAGCATGAAAAACTGTTTTTT
. | TRBJ2-5 | TRBD1 | TRBV29-1 | CSGGQAQETQYF | TGCAGCGGTGGACAGGCCCAAGAGACCCAGTACTTC
. | TRBJ1-1 | . | TRBV28 | CASRNQGSRGDAFF | TGTGCCAGCAGGAACCAAGGGTCGAGGGGCGACGCTTTCTTT
. | TRBJ1-1 | . | TRBV27 | CASSLFSGQGEAFF | TGTGCCAGCAGTTTATTCTCCGGGCAGGGCGAAGCTTTCTTT
. | TRBJ2-3 | . | TRBV6-6 | CASSYSRFPDTQYF | TGTGCCAGCAGTTACTCTAGGTTTCCAGATACGCAGTATTTT
. | TRBJ2-7 | . | TRBV27 | CASSNQGGEQYF | TGTGCCAGCAGTAACCAGGGAGGCGAGCAGTACTTC
. | TRBJ1-2 | TRBD1 | TRBV5-1 | CASSSTGADSNYGYTF | TGCGCCAGCAGCTCTACAGGGGCAGATTCTAACTATGGCTACACCTTC
. | TRBJ2-5 | . | TRBV29-1 | CSVEIIVGETQYF | TGCAGCGTTGAAATCATAGTGGGAGAGACCCAGTACTTC
. | TRBJ2-3 | TRBD2 | TRBV6-6 | CASSYNRGGADTQYF | TGTGCCAGCAGTTACAACCGGGGGGGTGCAGATACGCAGTATTTT
. | TRBJ2-3 | . | TRBV30 | CAWSQGATSTDTQYF | TGTGCCTGGAGCCAAGGAGCTACTAGCACAGATACGCAGTATTTT
. | TRBJ2-7 | . | TRBV6-5 | CASSYQLGDGQYF | TGTGCCAGCAGTTACCAATTAGGGGACGGCCAGTACTTC
. | TRBJ2-1 | TRBD2 | TRBV5-4 | CASSWRGGQEQFF | TGTGCCAGCAGCTGGCGGGGAGGGCAAGAGCAGTTCTTC
. | TRBJ2-5 | . | TRBV6-5 | CASSLNGETQYF | TGTGCCAGCAGTCTCAACGGGGAGACCCAGTACTTC
. | TRBJ2-7 | . | TRBV7-8 | CASSLVAGNEQYF | TGTGCCAGCAGCTTAGTGGCCGGCAACGAGCAGTACTTC
. | TRBJ2-7 | . | TRBV10-1 | CASSASENSQYF | TGCGCCAGCAGTGCTAGCGAAAATTCGCAGTACTTC
few | TRBJ1-5 | . | TRBV27 | CASSYRNNQPQHF | TGTGCCAGCAGTTATCGGAACAATCAGCCCCAGCATTTT
. | TRBJ2-7 | TRBD2 | TRBV15 | CATSRDRTSGGEQYF | TGTGCCACCAGCAGAGATCGGACTAGCGGGGGCGAGCAGTACTTC
. | TRBJ2-6 | . | TRBV28 | CASSLITGANVLTF | TGTGCCAGCAGTTTAATAACTGGGGCCAACGTCCTGACTTTC
. | TRBJ1-1 | . | TRBV27 | CASSFTPVTNTEAFF | TGTGCCAGCAGTTTCACCCCTGTGACCAACACTGAAGCTTTCTTT
. | TRBJ2-4 | . | TRBV10-3 | CAINDSKNIQYF | TGTGCCATAAACGACAGCAAAAACATTCAGTACTTC
. | TRBJ1-5 | TRBD1 | TRBV5-6 | CASSLAGSGGQPQHF | TGTGCCAGCAGCTTGGCCGGGTCAGGGGGTCAGCCCCAGCATTTT
. | TRBJ2-7 | . | TRBV6-6 | CASSYSTGEQYF | TGTGCCAGCAGTTACTCGACGGGCGAGCAGTACTTC
once | TRBJ1-1 | . | TRBV7-2 | CASSVDGNMNTEAFF | TGTGCCAGCAGCGTCGACGGGAACATGAACACTGAAGCTTTCTTT
. | TRBJ2-7 | . | TRBV14 | CASSQFRSSYEQYF | TGTGCCAGCAGCCAATTTAGGAGCTCCTACGAGCAGTACTTC
. | TRBJ1-3 | . | TRBV11-2 | CASSLGISGNTIYF | TGTGCCAGCAGCTTAGGGATTTCTGGAAACACCATATATTTT
once | TRBJ1-1 | . | TRBV18 | CASSRHQAQNTEAFF | TGTGCCAGCTCCCGTCACCAAGCACAGAACACTGAAGCTTTCTTT
. | TRBJ2-7 | . | TRBV7-9 | CASSQRSSYEQYF | TGTGCCAGCAGCCAAAGGAGCTCCTACGAGCAGTACTTC
. | TRBJ2-3 | TRBD2 | TRBV4-2 | CASSQGLAGVGVYF | TGTGCCAGCAGCCAGGGACTAGCGGGAGTCGGTGTGTATTTT
. | TRBJ2-7 | . | TRBV28 | CASSLGARTPPGDEQYF | TGTGCCAGCAGTTTAGGGGCGAGGACTCCCCCCGGGGACGAGCAGTACTTC
. | TRBJ2-7 | . | TRBV5-6 | CASSLGLRRDHEQYF | TGTGCCAGCAGCTTAGGATTAAGGCGGGACCACGAGCAGTACTTC
. | TRBJ2-7 | . | TRBV7-9 | CASSLEARSRQYF | TGTGCCAGCAGCTTGGAGGCGAGGTCGCGGCAGTACTTC